This TCR beta chain derives from a study of control samples from healthy donors and cancer patients. Clones were read by immunoSEQ multiplex PCR, and TCRdb kept only the in-frame ones, dropping some. The sample shows 90,000 to 100,000 clones, 90% of them seen only once. The CDR3 has 12 amino acids. CDR1 and CDR2 (germline): SEHNR, FQNEAQ (reference sequence). Deletions cut 1 base from V and 7 bases from J, with 5 bases between. The chain couples TRBV7-9 to TRBJ2-1; D gene ambiguous. Sequences were obtained from blood. This receptor was identified in a woman aged 18-29 years in good health. The CDR3 DNA is TGTGCCAGCAGCTTAGTGGGGAATGAGCAGTTCTTC. It is translated as CASSLVGNEQFF.